This T cell receptor (beta chain) was identified during a study of T cells after yellow fever vaccination. Study-wide results and caveats: Clones from primary vaccination mostly reappeared after the booster (over 95% CD4, around 90% CD8). Secondary responses were weaker yet peaked faster, day 5 versus 15.

To note about this clonotype: Its antigen is still unknown.

One entry per CDR3 protein, called by TCRdb with MiXCR from the 5' RACE reads. The sample has 500,000 to 650,000 distinct CDR3 sequences; around a sixth are singletons. V was clipped by 6 bases and J by 1 base, with 17 bases between them. This CDR3 is built from 17 residues. Germline-derived CDR1 and CDR2 are SGDLS and YYNGEE. This TCR was recovered from a young man who received the YFV17D yellow fever vaccine. Sequences were derived from PBMCs, sampled less than 6 days after the first yellow fever vaccination. The genes are TRBV9 and TRBJ2-6, with D possibly TRBD2 on 7 matching bases. The CDR3: CASTPGGSPSGANVLTF. The CDR3 DNA sequence: TGTGCCAGCACCCCGGGGGGCTCTCCTTCTGGGGCCAACGTCCTGACTTTC.